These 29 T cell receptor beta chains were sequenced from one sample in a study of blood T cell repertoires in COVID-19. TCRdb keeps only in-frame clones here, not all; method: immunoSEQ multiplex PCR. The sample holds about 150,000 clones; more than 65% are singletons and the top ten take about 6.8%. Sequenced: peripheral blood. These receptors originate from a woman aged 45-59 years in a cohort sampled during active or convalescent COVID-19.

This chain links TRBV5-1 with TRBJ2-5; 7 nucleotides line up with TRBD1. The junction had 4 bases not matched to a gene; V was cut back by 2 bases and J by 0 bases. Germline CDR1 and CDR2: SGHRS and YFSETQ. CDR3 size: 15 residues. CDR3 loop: CASSFGQVDQETQYF. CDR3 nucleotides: TGCGCCAGCAGCTTCGGACAGGTGGACCAAGAGACCCAGTACTTC.

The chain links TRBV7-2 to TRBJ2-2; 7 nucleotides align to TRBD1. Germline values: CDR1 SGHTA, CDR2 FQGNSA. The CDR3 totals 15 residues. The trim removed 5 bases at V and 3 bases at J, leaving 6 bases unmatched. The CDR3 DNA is TGTGCCAGCAGCCAGAGGGGGCTCTACACCGGGGAGCTGTTTTTT. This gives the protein CASSQRGLYTGELFF. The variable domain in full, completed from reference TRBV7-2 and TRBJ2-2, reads GAGVSQSPSNKVTEKGKDVELRCDPISGHTALYWYRQSLGQGLEFLIYFQGNSAPDKSGLPSDRFSAERTGGSVSTLTIQRTQQEDSAVYLCASSQRGLYTGELFFGEGSRLTVL.

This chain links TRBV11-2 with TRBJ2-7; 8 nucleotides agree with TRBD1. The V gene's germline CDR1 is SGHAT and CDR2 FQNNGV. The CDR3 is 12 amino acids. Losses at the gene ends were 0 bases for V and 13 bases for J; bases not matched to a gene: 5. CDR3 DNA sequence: TGTGCCAGCAGCTTAGATCAGTCAGGGGGCTACTTC. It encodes CASSLDQSGGYF.

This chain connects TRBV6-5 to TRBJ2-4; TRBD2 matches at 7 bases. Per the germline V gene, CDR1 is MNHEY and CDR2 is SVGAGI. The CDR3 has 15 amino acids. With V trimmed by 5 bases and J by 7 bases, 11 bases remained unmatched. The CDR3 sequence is CASSTARRGGNIQYF. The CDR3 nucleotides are TGTGCCAGCAGTACGGCCCGAAGGGGAGGGAACATTCAGTACTTC.

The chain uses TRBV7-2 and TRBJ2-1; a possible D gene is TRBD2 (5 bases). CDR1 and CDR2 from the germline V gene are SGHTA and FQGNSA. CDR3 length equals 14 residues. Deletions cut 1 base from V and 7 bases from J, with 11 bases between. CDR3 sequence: CASSLESGWNEQFF. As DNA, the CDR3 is TGTGCCAGCAGCTTAGAATCGGGGTGGAATGAGCAGTTCTTC.

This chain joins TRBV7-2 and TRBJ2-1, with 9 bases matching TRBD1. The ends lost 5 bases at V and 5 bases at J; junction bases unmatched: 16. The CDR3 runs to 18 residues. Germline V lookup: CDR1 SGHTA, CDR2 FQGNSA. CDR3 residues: CASSPNPGPGQGNNEQFF. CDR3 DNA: TGTGCCAGCAGCCCTAATCCTGGTCCGGGACAGGGCAACAATGAGCAGTTCTTC.

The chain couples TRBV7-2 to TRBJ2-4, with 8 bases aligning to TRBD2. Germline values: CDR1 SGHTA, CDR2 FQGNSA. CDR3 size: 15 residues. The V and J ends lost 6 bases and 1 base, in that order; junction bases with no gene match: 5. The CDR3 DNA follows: TGTGCCAGCAGAGACAAGCGGGGGGCCAAAAACATTCAGTACTTC. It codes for CASRDKRGAKNIQYF.

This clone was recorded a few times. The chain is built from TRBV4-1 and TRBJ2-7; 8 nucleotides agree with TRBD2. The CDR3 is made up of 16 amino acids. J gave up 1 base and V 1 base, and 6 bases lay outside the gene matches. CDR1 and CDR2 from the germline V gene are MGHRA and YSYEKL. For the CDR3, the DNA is TGCGCCAGCAGCCAAGTGGGCGGGGGGACTTCCTACGAGCAGTACTTC. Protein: CASSQVGGGTSYEQYF.

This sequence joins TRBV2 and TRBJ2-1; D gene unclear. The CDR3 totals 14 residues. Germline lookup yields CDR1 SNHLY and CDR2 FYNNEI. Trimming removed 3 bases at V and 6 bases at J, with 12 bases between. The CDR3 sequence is CASSDLSVSNEQFF. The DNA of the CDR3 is TGTGCCAGCAGTGATTTGTCCGTTAGCAATGAGCAGTTCTTC.

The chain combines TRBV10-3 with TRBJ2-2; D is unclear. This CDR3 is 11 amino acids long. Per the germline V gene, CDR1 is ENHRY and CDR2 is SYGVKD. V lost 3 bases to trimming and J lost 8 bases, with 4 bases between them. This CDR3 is CAISDSGELFF. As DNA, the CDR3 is TGTGCCATCAGTGACTCTGGGGAGCTGTTTTTT.

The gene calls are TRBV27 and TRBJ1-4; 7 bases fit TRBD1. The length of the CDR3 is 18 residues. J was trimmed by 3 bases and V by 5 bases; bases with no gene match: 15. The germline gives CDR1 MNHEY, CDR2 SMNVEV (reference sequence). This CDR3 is CASSPPGQVKSANEKLFF. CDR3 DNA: TGTGCCAGCAGTCCACCCGGACAGGTAAAGTCGGCTAATGAAAAACTGTTTTTT.

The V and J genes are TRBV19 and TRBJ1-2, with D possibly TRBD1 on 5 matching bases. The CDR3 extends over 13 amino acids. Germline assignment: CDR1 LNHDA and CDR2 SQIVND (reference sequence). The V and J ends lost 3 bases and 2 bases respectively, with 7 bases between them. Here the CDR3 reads CASSMGGNYGYTF. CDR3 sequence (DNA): TGTGCCAGTAGTATGGGGGGGAACTATGGCTACACCTTC.

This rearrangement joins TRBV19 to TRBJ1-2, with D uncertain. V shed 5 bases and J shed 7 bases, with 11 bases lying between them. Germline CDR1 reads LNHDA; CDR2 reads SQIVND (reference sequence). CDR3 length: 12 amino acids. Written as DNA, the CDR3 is TGTGCCAGTAGTGCAGGATATATTGGCTACACCTTC. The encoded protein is CASSAGYIGYTF.

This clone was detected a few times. CDR3 residues: CASSPENRIEAFF. CDR3 DNA: TGTGCCAGCAGTCCAGAGAACAGAATTGAAGCTTTCTTT. J is TRBJ1-1 and V is TRBV12-3 or TRBV12-4; D is unresolved. This CDR3 contains 13 residues. With 5 bases removed from V and 7 bases from J, the gap between germline ends came to 14 bases.

The CDR3 nucleotides read TGTGCCAGCAGTGTCGCGACAGGGGGTAAAGTTTTGGTTGAAAAACTGTTTTTT. This sequence encodes CASSVATGGKVLVEKLFF. This chain connects TRBV25-1 to TRBJ1-4; 9 bases agree with TRBD1. The CDR3 runs 18 residues. Germline CDR1 reads MGHDK; CDR2 reads SYGVNS. V lost 4 bases to trimming and J lost 7 bases; unmatched junction nucleotides: 16.

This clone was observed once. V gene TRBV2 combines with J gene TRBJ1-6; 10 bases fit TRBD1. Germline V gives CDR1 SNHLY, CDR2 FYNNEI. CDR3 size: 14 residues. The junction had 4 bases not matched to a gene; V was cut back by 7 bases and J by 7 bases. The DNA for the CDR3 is TGTGCCAGCACTAGACAGGGGGCGAATTCACCCCTCCACTTT. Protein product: CASTRQGANSPLHF.

CDR3 loop: CASSRASSHTEAFF. As DNA, the CDR3 is TGTGCCAGCAGTCGGGCATCTAGCCACACTGAAGCTTTCTTT. The V call is TRBV5-8, the J call TRBJ1-1; D gene unclear. This CDR3 has 14 amino acids. The V end lost 5 bases, the J end lost 3 bases, and 14 bases lay between the germline ends. CDR1 and CDR2 (germline): SGHTS, YDEGEE.

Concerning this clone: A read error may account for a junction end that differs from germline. The CDR3 DNA reads as TGTGCCAGCAGTTTAGCGGGGGGGTCTTACAATGAGCAGTTCTTC. Its protein is CASSLAGGSYNEQFF. This chain connects TRBV11-3 to TRBJ2-1; 11 bases align to TRBD2. From germline, CDR1 is SGHNT and CDR2 YENEEA. The CDR3 spans 15 residues. The full variable domain, its missing parts supplied by reference TRBV11-3 and TRBJ2-1, is EAGVVQSPRYKIIEKKQPVAFWCNPISGHNTLYWYLQNLGQGPELLIRYENEEAVDDSQLPKDRFSAERLKGVDSTLKIQPAELGDSAVYLCASSLAGGSYNEQFFGPGTRLTVL.

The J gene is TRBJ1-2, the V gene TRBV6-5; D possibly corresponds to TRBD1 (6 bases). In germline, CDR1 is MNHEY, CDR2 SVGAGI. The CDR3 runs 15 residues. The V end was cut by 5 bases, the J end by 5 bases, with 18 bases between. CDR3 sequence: CASSTGKAGEYGYTF. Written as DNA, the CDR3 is TGTGCCAGCAGTACAGGGAAAGCCGGGGAGTATGGCTACACCTTC.

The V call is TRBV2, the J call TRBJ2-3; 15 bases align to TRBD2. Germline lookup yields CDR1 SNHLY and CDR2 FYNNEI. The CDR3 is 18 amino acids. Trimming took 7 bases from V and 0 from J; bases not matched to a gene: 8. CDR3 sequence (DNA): TGTGCCAGCAAACCTAGGACTAGCGGGGGGGGAAGCACAGATACGCAGTATTTT. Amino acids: CASKPRTSGGGSTDTQYF.

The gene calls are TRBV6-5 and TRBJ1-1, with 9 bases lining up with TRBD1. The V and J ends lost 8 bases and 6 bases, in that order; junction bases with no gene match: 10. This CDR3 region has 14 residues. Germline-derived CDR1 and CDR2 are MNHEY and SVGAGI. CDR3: CASRNRDREAEAFF. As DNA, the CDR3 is TGTGCCAGCCGCAACCGGGACAGGGAGGCTGAAGCTTTCTTT.

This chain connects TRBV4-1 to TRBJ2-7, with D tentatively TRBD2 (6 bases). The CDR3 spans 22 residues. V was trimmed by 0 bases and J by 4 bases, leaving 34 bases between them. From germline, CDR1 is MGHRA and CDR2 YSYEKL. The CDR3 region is CASSQDRNQAISGWRGQYEQYF. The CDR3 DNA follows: TGCGCCAGCAGCCAAGACCGCAATCAGGCAATCTCAGGGTGGAGGGGTCAATACGAGCAGTACTTC.

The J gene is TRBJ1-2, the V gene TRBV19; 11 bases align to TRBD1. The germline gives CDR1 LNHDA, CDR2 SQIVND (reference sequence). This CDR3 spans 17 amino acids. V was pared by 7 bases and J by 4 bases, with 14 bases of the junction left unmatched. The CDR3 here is CASTTAGTGGVGYGYTF. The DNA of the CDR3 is TGTGCCAGTACCACCGCCGGGACAGGGGGAGTCGGCTATGGCTACACCTTC.

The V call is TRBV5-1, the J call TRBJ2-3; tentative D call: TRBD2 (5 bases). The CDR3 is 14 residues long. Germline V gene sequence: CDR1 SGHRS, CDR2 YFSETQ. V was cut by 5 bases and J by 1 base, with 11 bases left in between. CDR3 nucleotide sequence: TGCGCCAGCAGTGGACGGGAAGGCACAGATACGCAGTATTTT. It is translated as CASSGREGTDTQYF.

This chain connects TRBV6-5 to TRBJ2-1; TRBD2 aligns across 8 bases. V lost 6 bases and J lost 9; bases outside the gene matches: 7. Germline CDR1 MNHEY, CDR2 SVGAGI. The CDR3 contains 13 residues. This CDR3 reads CASSLAGGVEQFF. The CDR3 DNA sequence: TGTGCCAGCAGCCTCGCGGGGGGAGTTGAGCAGTTCTTC.

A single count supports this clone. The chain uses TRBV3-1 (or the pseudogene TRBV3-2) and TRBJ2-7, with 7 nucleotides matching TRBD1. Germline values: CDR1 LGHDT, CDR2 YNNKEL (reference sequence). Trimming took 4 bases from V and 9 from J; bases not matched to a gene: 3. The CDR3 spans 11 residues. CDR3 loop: CASSLSGGQYF. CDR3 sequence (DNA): TGTGCCAGCAGCCTCTCAGGGGGGCAGTACTTC.

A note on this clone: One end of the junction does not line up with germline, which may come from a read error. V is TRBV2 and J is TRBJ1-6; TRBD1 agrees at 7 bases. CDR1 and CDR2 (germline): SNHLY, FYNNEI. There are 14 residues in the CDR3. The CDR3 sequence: CASTGQSFNSPLHF. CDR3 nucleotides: TGTGCCAGCACGGGACAGTCCTTTAATTCACCCCTCCACTTT.

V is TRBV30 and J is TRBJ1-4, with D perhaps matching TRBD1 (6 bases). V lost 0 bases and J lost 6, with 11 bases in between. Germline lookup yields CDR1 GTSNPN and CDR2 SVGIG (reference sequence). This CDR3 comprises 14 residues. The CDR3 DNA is TGTGCCTGGAGTGTTGGGGGGGCCGATGAAAAACTGTTTTTT. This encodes CAWSVGGADEKLFF. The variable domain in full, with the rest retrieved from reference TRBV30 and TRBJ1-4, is SQTIHQWPATLVQPVGSPLSLECTVEGTSNPNLYWYRQAAGRGLQLLFYSVGIGQISSEVPQNLSASRPQDRQFILSSKKLLLSDSGFYLCAWSVGGADEKLFFGSGTQLSVL.

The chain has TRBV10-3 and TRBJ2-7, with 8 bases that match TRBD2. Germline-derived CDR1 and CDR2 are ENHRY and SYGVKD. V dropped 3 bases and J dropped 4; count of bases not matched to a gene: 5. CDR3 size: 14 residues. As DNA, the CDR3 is TGTGCCATCAGTGACGGCGGGGGGAGGTACGAGCAGTACTTC. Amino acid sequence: CAISDGGGRYEQYF.